This T cell receptor (beta chain) was profiled in a study of T cell therapy after organ transplantation. Study outcomes and limitations: Lower pretherapy CD8 clonality went with larger post-therapy fold change.

Concerning this clone: Its cognate antigen is unknown.

Clones were sequenced by immunoSEQ multiplex PCR, and TCRdb holds only the in-frame ones, with some missing. Of roughly 48,000 clones in the sample, approximately 94% were seen once. CDR3 length equals 12 residues. V was clipped by 4 bases and J by 6 bases, with 9 bases between them. Germline-derived CDR1 and CDR2 are MNHNY and SVGAGI (reference sequence). The rearrangement links TRBV6-6 to TRBJ1-2; D unclear. The sequence derives from a human patient who had received a solid organ transplant and had CMV disease. Here the sequenced sample was CD8+ T cells from blood, taken before autologous CMV-specific T cell therapy. Written as DNA, the CDR3 is TGTGCCAGCAGTTTCACCGAAGATGGCTACACCTTC. Residues: CASSFTEDGYTF.